Listed below are T cell receptor beta chains from one sample, sequenced in a study of T cell repertoires in cytomegalovirus infection. TCRdb called the reads again in MiXCR, with one record for every CDR3 protein. The repertoire includes just under 300,000 distinct CDR3 sequences, 9.6% of them detected once, and around 2.6% sits in the top ten. Specimen: PBMCs. These receptors originate from a human donor in good health (CMV status not recorded). Some clones in this sample may be carry-over from other donors' samples. CDR3s include the opening cysteine and the closing phenylalanine or tryptophan. D genes are given only for firm matches. Only part of the rows carry a size: once, few, many, or a class if the clone is expanded.

size: .
D: .
J: TRBJ2-5
V: TRBV20-1
DNA: TGCAGTGCTAGAGACCTTGGGGGGGGGCCACCGGAGACCCAGTACTTC
CDR3: CSARDLGGGPPETQYF

size: many
D: .
J: TRBJ2-1
V: TRBV28
DNA: TGTGCCAGCAATCCATCCCCCCAAAATGAGCAGTTCTTC
CDR3: CASNPSPQNEQFF

size: many
D: .
J: TRBJ2-7
V: TRBV7-8
DNA: TGTGCCAGCAGCTTAGCCCGCTACGAGCAGTACTTC
CDR3: CASSLARYEQYF

size: .
D: TRBD1
J: TRBJ2-2
V: TRBV6-6
DNA: TGTGCCAGCAGCCGGGGACAGGGCGCGAACACCGGGGAGCCGTTTTTT
CDR3: CASSRGQGANTGEPFF

size: .
D: .
J: TRBJ1-2
V: TRBV2
DNA: TGTGCCAGCAGTGAAAGACCCGATGGCTACACCTTC
CDR3: CASSERPDGYTF

size: .
D: .
J: TRBJ1-4
V: TRBV5-1
DNA: TGCGCCAGCAGCTCCGGAAGTGGGGGGGAAAAACTGTTTTTT
CDR3: CASSSGSGGEKLFF

size: .
D: .
J: TRBJ1-2
V: TRBV20-1
DNA: TGCAGTGTCCCGCAGCTCCTTGACAGCTATGGCTACACCTTC
CDR3: CSVPQLLDSYGYTF

size: .
D: .
J: TRBJ1-1
V: TRBV7-3
DNA: TGTGCCAGCAGCTCGACCCGCCAGGGCCCAGAAGCTTTCTTT
CDR3: CASSSTRQGPEAFF

size: few
D: TRBD1
J: TRBJ1-1
V: TRBV29-1
DNA: TGCAGCGTCGCCGGGACAGGGTTCACTGAAGCTTTCTTT
CDR3: CSVAGTGFTEAFF

size: once
D: TRBD1
J: TRBJ2-5
V: TRBV10-3
DNA: TGTGCCATCAGTCCGGACAGGGGACAAGAGACCCAGTACTTC
CDR3: CAISPDRGQETQYF

size: many
D: TRBD1
J: TRBJ2-1
V: TRBV20-1
DNA: TGCAGTGCTAGTGACGGACAGGGGTGGGATGAGCAGTTCTTC
CDR3: CSASDGQGWDEQFF

size: .
D: TRBD1
J: TRBJ2-2
V: TRBV6-1
DNA: TGTGCCAGCAGGGGGACAGGGTTGGGGACCGGGGAGCTGTTTTTT
CDR3: CASRGTGLGTGELFF

size: .
D: .
J: TRBJ2-7
V: TRBV29-1
DNA: TGCAGCGTTGAAGATCATCAGGGTTTACCCTACGAGCAGTACTTC
CDR3: CSVEDHQGLPYEQYF

size: many
D: .
J: TRBJ1-1
V: TRBV29-1
DNA: TGCAGCGCGGGGGGGGGAAGGCACACTGAAGCTTTCTTT
CDR3: CSAGGGRHTEAFF

size: many
D: .
J: TRBJ2-7
V: TRBV6-5
DNA: TGTGCCAGCGGGCCAGTGGGACGCTACGAGCAGTACTTC
CDR3: CASGPVGRYEQYF

size: many
D: .
J: TRBJ1-3
V: TRBV15
DNA: TGTGCCACCAGTGCGGCCCCTGGGGAGACGAAGGGAAACACCATATATTTT
CDR3: CATSAAPGETKGNTIYF

size: many
D: TRBD1
J: TRBJ2-5
V: TRBV7-2
DNA: TGTGCCAGCAGCTTAGGGGACAGGTTGGGGGAGACCCAGTACTTC
CDR3: CASSLGDRLGETQYF

size: many
D: .
J: TRBJ1-2
V: TRBV15
DNA: TGTGCCACCAGCAGAGATCCATCCCCCGGGATCCTTGTCTACACCTTC
CDR3: CATSRDPSPGILVYTF

size: many
D: .
J: TRBJ1-4
V: TRBV2
DNA: TGTGCCAGCCATAAGTTCCCGGGTGCAACTAATGAAAAACTGTTTTTT
CDR3: CASHKFPGATNEKLFF

size: once
D: .
J: TRBJ1-1
V: TRBV6-5
DNA: TGTGCCAGCAGTTACTCGCGGGGGTCCGCTTCTGAAGCTTTCTTT
CDR3: CASSYSRGSASEAFF

size: many
D: TRBD1
J: TRBJ2-2
V: TRBV7-8
DNA: TGTGCCAGCAGCCTTACAGGGGGAAACACCGGGGAGCTGTTTTTT
CDR3: CASSLTGGNTGELFF

size: many
D: TRBD1
J: TRBJ2-1
V: TRBV6-4
DNA: TGTGCCAGCAGTAAACAGGGGAGTGAGCAGTTCTTC
CDR3: CASSKQGSEQFF

size: many
D: TRBD1
J: TRBJ1-1
V: TRBV12-3/TRBV12-4
DNA: TGTGCCAGCAGTTTGTACAGGGGAGCTTTGGACACTGAAGCTTTCTTT
CDR3: CASSLYRGALDTEAFF

size: many
D: .
J: TRBJ1-5
V: TRBV7-2
DNA: TGTGCCAGCAGCTCTGCCAGTAGCAATCAGCCCCAGCATTTT
CDR3: CASSSASSNQPQHF

size: many
D: .
J: TRBJ1-6
V: TRBV7-2
DNA: TGTGCCAGCAGCTCCCTCACACAGGGCCCTCTTGGGCCACCCCTCCACTTT
CDR3: CASSSLTQGPLGPPLHF

size: many
D: TRBD1
J: TRBJ1-3
V: TRBV19
DNA: TGTGCCAGTAGCCTCCAACCCGGGACAGTGGCATTTTCCTCTGGAAACACCATATATTTT
CDR3: CASSLQPGTVAFSSGNTIYF

size: many
D: .
J: TRBJ2-1
V: TRBV7-6
DNA: TGTGCCAGCAGCCTCCAGGGGCTCAATGAGCAGTTCTTC
CDR3: CASSLQGLNEQFF